This paragraph covers one T cell receptor (beta chain) sequence. Authors' data handling: Reference gene primer amplification yielded estimated nucleated cell counts. Libraries were prepared by immunoSEQ multiplex PCR; TCRdb keeps only in-frame clonotypes and omits some of them. That table furnishes V, J and clone size, whereas the DNA furnished D and trimming. Of just over 95,000 clones listed, about 80% are singletons. The record originates from a study of blood T cell repertoires in COVID-19. Study background: The study drew acute and convalescent COVID-19 samples from the United States, Italy and Spain. The analysed material was cDNA or gDNA that came from T cells, B-cell-depleted T cells, or PBMCs.

Sequenced sample: peripheral blood. The TCR was taken from a man in his sixties with acute or convalescent COVID-19.

CDR3 DNA sequence: TGTGCCACCGCTCGGGACACAGATACGCAGTATTTT. It codes for CATARDTDTQYF. This sequence joins TRBV24-1 and TRBJ2-3, with D possibly matching TRBD2 (5 bases). V lost 9 bases and J 2 bases, leaving 8 bases between the germline ends. Germline V lookup: CDR1 KGHDR, CDR2 SFDVKD. CDR3 length equals 12 residues.